The 24 T cell receptor beta chains presented below share a single source sample, sequenced in a study of T cells in Graves' hyperthyroidism and ophthalmopathy. It was RNA transcripts that yielded the amplified TCR beta CDR3 regions. The HTBI primer set served for first-round RT-PCR of the TCR CDR3. TCRdb re-analysed the multiplex PCR reads in MiXCR, keeping a single row per CDR3 protein. The sample consists of 250,000 or so distinct CDR3 sequences, roughly 15% of them appearing once. The sequenced sample was blood. The receptors come from a young woman with Graves' ophthalmopathy.

On this clonotype itself: One junction end does not reproduce the germline sequence, and a read error may be involved. The chain couples TRBV3-1 to TRBJ2-2, with 11 nucleotides matching TRBD1. This CDR3 comprises 15 residues. CDR1 LGHDT and CDR2 YNNKEL come from the germline V gene (reference sequence). The CDR3 coding sequence is TGTGCCAGCAGCCCCGGACAGGGGGCTTTCGGGAAGCTGTTTTTT. It codes for CASSPGQGAFGKLFF.

This clonotype was counted a few times. The chain has TRBV24-1 and TRBJ2-6; D not resolved. This CDR3 has 12 residues. Trimming removed 10 bases at V and 1 base at J, with 4 bases between. Looked up from germline, CDR1 is KGHDR and CDR2 is SFDVKD. DNA of the CDR3: TGTGCCACGAGTTCTGGGGCCAACGTCCTGACTTTC. It encodes CATSSGANVLTF.

This clonotype was recorded a few times. CDR3 nucleotides: TGTGCCAGTAGTCCTATAGCGTCCCGCACAGATACGCAGTATTTT. Its translation is CASSPIASRTDTQYF. The V and J genes are TRBV19 and TRBJ2-3; D is possibly TRBD2 (5 bases). Trimming took off 5 bases at V and 1 base at J, with 13 bases between the two ends. The length of the CDR3 is 15 residues. CDR1 and CDR2 (germline): LNHDA, SQIVND (reference sequence).

This clonotype showed up many times. The rearrangement uses TRBV28 and TRBJ2-7, with D possibly matching TRBD1 (6 bases). Per the germline V gene, CDR1 is MDHEN and CDR2 is SYDVKM. The CDR3 sequence is 17 residues long. Trimming took off 5 bases at V and 2 bases at J, with 22 bases between the two ends. Here the CDR3 reads CASSNPSRDIRPYEQYF. In DNA form, the CDR3 reads TGTGCCAGCAGTAACCCCTCCCGGGACATTCGCCCCTACGAGCAGTACTTC.

At least ten counts were recorded for this clonotype. V usage is TRBV5-1 and J usage is TRBJ2-2, with 10 bases fitting TRBD2. The CDR3 loop spans 16 amino acids. CDR1 is SGHRS and CDR2 is YFSETQ in the germline V gene. The J segment lost 4 bases and the V segment lost 0 bases, leaving 3 bases of the junction unmatched. The CDR3: CASSLGTSGTTGELFF. CDR3 bases: TGCGCCAGCAGCTTGGGGACTAGCGGCACCACCGGGGAGCTGTTTTTT. Looking up the rest from reference TRBV5-1 and TRBJ2-2 gives the full variable domain: KAGVTQTPRYLIKTRGQQVTLSCSPISGHRSVSWYQQTPGQGLQFLFEYFSETQRNKGNFPGRFSGRQFSNSRSEMNVSTLELGDSALYLCASSLGTSGTTGELFFGEGSRLTVL.

This clonotype was counted at least ten times. The chain is built from TRBV6-1 and TRBJ2-1; D remains unclear. Germline loops: CDR1 MNHNS, CDR2 SASEGT. V was pared by 7 bases and J by 4 bases, with 8 bases between. The CDR3 runs 12 residues. CDR3 loop: CASTLQYNEQFF. The CDR3 bases are TGTGCCAGCACCCTGCAATACAATGAGCAGTTCTTC.

The rearrangement uses TRBV10-2 and TRBJ2-1; D is ambiguous. Trimming cost V 7 bases and J 8 bases, with 15 bases left between them. The length of the CDR3 is 13 residues. Germline loops: CDR1 WSHSY, CDR2 SAAADI. Here the CDR3 reads CASKGDRGHEQFF. The CDR3 nucleotides are TGCGCCAGCAAAGGCGACCGAGGACATGAGCAGTTCTTC.

The chain uses TRBV29-1 and TRBJ2-1, with 14 bases aligning to TRBD2. Germline lookup yields CDR1 SQVTM and CDR2 ANQGSEA. Trimming cost V 3 bases and J 7 bases; bases outside gene matches: 5. CDR3 length: 15 residues. The CDR3 DNA reads TGCAGCGTTGATTCCGGGACTAGCGGGAGTAATGAGCAGTTCTTC. It encodes CSVDSGTSGSNEQFF.

This clonotype was counted ten times or more. The rearrangement links TRBV4-3 to TRBJ1-2; D unresolved. In germline, CDR1 is LGHNA, CDR2 YSLEER. The CDR3 length is 14 residues. V lost 3 bases and J 4 bases, leaving 12 bases between the germline ends. The CDR3 nucleotides are TGCGCCAGCAGCCAGGAGGCCGGGTTCTATGGCTACACCTTC. Its translation is CASSQEAGFYGYTF.

At least ten counts were recorded for this clonotype. The chain couples TRBV12-3 or TRBV12-4 to TRBJ2-1; 10 bases match TRBD2. After removal of 2 bases from V and 9 bases from J, the junction contained 13 bases not matched to a gene. The CDR3 is 17 amino acids. DNA of the CDR3: TGTGCCAGCAGTTTATTACTAGCGGGACGCGTCCTTGGTGAGCAGTTCTTC. It is translated as CASSLLLAGRVLGEQFF.

As to this clonotype: A much larger clone differs from this one at a single base, so this may be a read error. J is TRBJ2-7 and V is TRBV6-2 or TRBV6-3; D is unclear. The germline V gene encodes CDR1 MNHEY and CDR2 SVGEGT. The CDR3 runs 12 residues. V was clipped by 5 bases and J by 9 bases, with 14 bases between them. The CDR3 loop is CASSLGRHGQYF. CDR3 nucleotide sequence: TGTGCCAGCAGTCTCGGTCGGCACGGGCAGTACTTC.

This clonotype was seen ten or more times. This rearrangement joins TRBV6-2 or TRBV6-3 to TRBJ1-1; TRBD1 is a possible D gene (5 bases). With 6 bases removed from V and 8 bases from J, the gap between germline ends came to 19 bases. The germline CDR1 and CDR2 sequences are MNHEY and SVGEGT. This CDR3 has 14 amino acids. CDR3 protein: CASRALGGGKEAFF. CDR3 DNA: TGTGCCAGCAGAGCCCTGGGGGGAGGTAAGGAAGCTTTCTTT.

The table lists this clonotype with many counts. The chain joins TRBV6-1 to TRBJ1-1; unclear D gene. Germline CDR1 reads MNHNS; CDR2 reads SASEGT. V dropped 4 bases and J dropped 1 base, with 10 bases sitting between them. The CDR3 totals 14 residues. For the CDR3, the DNA is TGTGCCAGCAGTGTCAGTCGGGGGAACACTGAAGCTTTCTTT. This sequence encodes CASSVSRGNTEAFF.

Ten or more counts support this clonotype. This chain joins TRBV2 and TRBJ1-4; D might be TRBD1 (5 bases). Germline CDR1 is SNHLY and CDR2 is FYNNEI. V lost 8 bases and J 6 bases, leaving 19 bases between the germline ends. CDR3 length: 15 residues. The chain's CDR3 is CASRGLGTLYEKLFF. The CDR3 region has the DNA TGTGCCAGCCGCGGTCTCGGGACCCTTTATGAAAAACTGTTTTTT. The full variable domain, rest sourced from reference TRBV2 and TRBJ1-4, is EPEVTQTPSHQVTQMGQEVILRCVPISNHLYFYWYRQILGQKVEFLVSFYNNEISEKSEIFDDQFSVERPDGSNFTLKIRSTKLEDSAMYFCASRGLGTLYEKLFFGSGTQLSVL.

This clonotype has at least ten counts. This CDR3 is CSARKYTSVDTQYF. In nucleotides, the CDR3 is TGCAGTGCTAGAAAATATACTAGTGTAGATACGCAGTATTTT. The V and J genes are TRBV20-1 and TRBJ2-3, with D maybe TRBD2 (5 bases). The V gene's germline CDR1 is DFQATT and CDR2 SNEGSKA (reference sequence). The CDR3 contains 14 residues. Trimming took 2 bases from V and 5 from J, leaving 14 bases between them.

This clonotype has a count of ten or more. The rearrangement links TRBV28 to TRBJ1-3; no clear D. In germline, CDR1 is MDHEN, CDR2 SYDVKM. There are 15 residues in the CDR3. Trimming took off 5 bases at V and 2 bases at J, with 13 bases between the two ends. CDR3 amino acids: CASSRPPVAGNTIYF. The CDR3 region has the DNA TGTGCCAGCAGTAGGCCCCCAGTGGCTGGAAACACCATATATTTT.

In this sample, this clonotype turned up many times. The gene calls are TRBV11-2 and TRBJ1-5; D is uncertain. The germline gives CDR1 SGHAT, CDR2 FQNNGV. V gave up 5 bases and J gave up 3 bases, with 2 bases separating them. The CDR3 contains 11 residues. DNA for the CDR3: TGTGCCAGCAGCCACAATCAGCCCCAGCATTTT. This gives the protein CASSHNQPQHF. Full variable domain (missing parts from reference TRBV11-2 and TRBJ1-5): EAGVAQSPRYKIIEKRQSVAFWCNPISGHATLYWYQQILGQGPKLLIQFQNNGVVDDSQLPKDRFSAERLKGVDSTLKIQPAKLEDSAVYLCASSHNQPQHFGDGTRLSIL.

This clonotype was picked up a small number of times. CDR3: CSARDLGLSPYEQYF. Here the CDR3 DNA reads TGCAGTGCTAGAGATCTTGGACTATCCCCCTACGAGCAGTACTTC. This chain links TRBV20-1 with TRBJ2-7, with D possibly TRBD2 on 6 matching bases. CDR1 is DFQATT and CDR2 is SNEGSKA in the germline V gene (reference sequence). This CDR3 region has 15 residues. Trimming stripped 0 bases from V and 2 bases from J, with 14 bases between.

This clonotype was seen just once. The J gene is TRBJ2-1, the V gene TRBV29-1, with 14 bases matching TRBD2. This CDR3 spans 18 amino acids. V lost 6 bases to trimming and J lost 4 bases; unmatched junction nucleotides: 14. From germline, CDR1 is SQVTM and CDR2 ANQGSEA. CDR3 sequence reads: CSVCLIGTSGSQYNEQFF. As DNA, the CDR3 is TGCAGCGTCTGTTTGATCGGGACTAGCGGGAGCCAATACAATGAGCAGTTCTTC.

This chain joins TRBV2 and TRBJ2-5; maybe TRBD2 (7 bases). The germline CDR1 and CDR2 sequences are SNHLY and FYNNEI. V lost 6 bases, J lost 5 bases, and 13 bases lay in between. The CDR3 loop spans 13 amino acids. The CDR3 bases are TGTGCCAGCAGAAGGGGGGGAGTGGAGACCCAGTACTTC. Residues: CASRRGGVETQYF.

The chain is built from TRBV5-4 and TRBJ1-2; D gene ambiguous. Germline loops: CDR1 SGHNT, CDR2 YYREEE (reference sequence). V lost 0 bases to trimming and J lost 1 base, with 7 bases between them. CDR3 length: 14 residues. The DNA for the CDR3 is TGTGCCAGCAGCTTGGTCCAACGTAACTATGGCTACACCTTC. It translates to CASSLVQRNYGYTF.

This clonotype was counted many times. V usage is TRBV9 and J usage is TRBJ2-1; 10 bases match TRBD2. The V gene end was trimmed by 0 bases and the J gene end by 7 bases; junction bases not matched to a gene: 1. The CDR3 contains 14 residues. Germline CDR1 SGDLS, CDR2 YYNGEE. As DNA, the CDR3 is TGTGCCAGCAGCGTAGCTAGCGGGAGTAATGAGCAGTTCTTC. Its protein product is CASSVASGSNEQFF. The variable domain in full, with the rest retrieved from reference TRBV9 and TRBJ2-1, is DSGVTQTPKHLITATGQRVTLRCSPRSGDLSVYWYQQSLDQGLQFLIQYYNGEERAKGNILERFSAQQFPDLHSELNLSSLELGDSALYFCASSVASGSNEQFFGPGTRLTVL.

This clonotype was seen ten or more times. The rearrangement links TRBV2 to TRBJ1-3; D is undetermined. This CDR3 is built from 14 residues. The germline V gene has CDR1 SNHLY and CDR2 FYNNEI. The ends were cut back, 3 bases at V and 0 bases at J, with 6 bases in the middle. The CDR3 nucleotides read TGTGCCAGCAGTGAGTCGGACTCTGGAAACACCATATATTTT. Amino acids: CASSESDSGNTIYF.

This clonotype was observed many times. This chain links TRBV9 with TRBJ2-7; 10 bases are a match to TRBD2. There are 16 residues in the CDR3. The germline V gene encodes CDR1 SGDLS and CDR2 YYNGEE. Trimming removed 0 bases from V and 3 bases from J; junction bases left unmatched: 6. The CDR3 DNA sequence: TGTGCCAGCAGCGTAGGCGTAGCGGGGGGCCTCTACGAGCAGTACTTC. It is translated as CASSVGVAGGLYEQYF.